This is a list of T cell receptor beta chains from one sample in a study of T cell repertoires in cytomegalovirus infection. These receptors have no identified antigens. TCRdb analysed the reads with MiXCR anew, one entry per CDR3 protein. Of some 46,000 distinct CDR3 sequences in the sample, roughly 19% were seen once. The sequencing here drew on CD8+ T cells from cultured PBMCs, taken from culture after CMV antigen stimulation. The receptors originated from a human donor in good health (CMV status not recorded). Some clones in this sample may be carry-over from other donors' samples. Each CDR3 is given with its conserved first and last residue. A D gene is named only where the DNA matches it firmly. Not every row has a clone size; where given, it reads once, few, many or a size class.

j_gene,d_gene,v_gene,abundance,CDR3aa,CDR3nt
TRBJ1-6,-,TRBV11-2,few,CASSPAVDPYNSPLHF,TGTGCCAGCAGCCCCGCCGTGGACCCCTATAATTCACCCCTCCACTTT
TRBJ2-4,TRBD2,TRBV6-2/TRBV6-3,many,CASSYRLAGKFQYF,TGTGCCAGCAGTTACAGGCTAGCGGGAAAGTTTCAGTACTTC
TRBJ1-3,-,TRBV19,few,CASSIGQRSGNTIYF,TGTGCCAGTAGTATAGGGCAGCGCTCTGGAAACACCATATATTTT
TRBJ1-2,TRBD1,TRBV6-5,-,CASSPSGTGDFYGYTF,TGTGCCAGCAGTCCTTCCGGGACAGGGGACTTCTATGGCTACACCTTC
TRBJ2-7,-,TRBV3-1,-,CASSRTSYEQYF,TGTGCCAGCAGCAGGACATCCTACGAGCAGTACTTC
TRBJ2-7,TRBD1,TRBV29-1,-,CSVGQGAREQYF,TGCAGCGTTGGGCAGGGGGCGCGGGAGCAGTACTTC
TRBJ2-2,-,TRBV11-2,many,CASSLTPQGLTGELFF,TGTGCCAGCAGCCTAACGCCCCAGGGGTTGACCGGGGAGCTGTTTTTT
TRBJ2-2,-,TRBV7-6,many,CASSRGGLNGELFF,TGTGCCAGCAGCCGAGGAGGACTCAACGGGGAGCTGTTTTTT
TRBJ2-1,-,TRBV6-6,-,CASSPVDMYEQFF,TGTGCCAGCAGTCCCGTGGATATGTATGAGCAGTTCTTC
TRBJ2-1,TRBD2,TRBV30,-,CAWSGLAGVGSYNEQFF,TGTGCCTGGAGTGGGCTAGCGGGAGTCGGTTCCTACAATGAGCAGTTCTTC
TRBJ2-5,-,TRBV20-1,once,CSATRLESQETQYF,TGCAGTGCTACAAGACTAGAGTCCCAAGAGACCCAGTACTTC
TRBJ2-7,-,TRBV14,-,CASSQQGPYEQYF,TGTGCCAGCAGCCAACAGGGGCCCTACGAGCAGTACTTC
TRBJ1-6,-,TRBV6-1,few,CASSEYGLGNSPLHF,TGTGCCAGCAGTGAATACGGGCTAGGCAATTCACCCCTCCACTTT
TRBJ1-2,-,TRBV27,few,CASRGLQLDYGYTF,TGTGCCAGCAGGGGGCTTCAACTAGACTATGGCTACACCTTC
TRBJ2-5,TRBD2,TRBV29-1,-,CSVGGLAGGPVQNRGETQYF,TGCAGCGTTGGAGGGCTAGCGGGGGGCCCGGTCCAAAATAGGGGAGAGACCCAGTACTTC
TRBJ2-1,TRBD1,TRBV4-3,-,CASSQVDRGLDNEQFF,TGCGCCAGCAGCCAAGTTGACAGGGGGCTGGACAATGAGCAGTTCTTC
TRBJ2-2,-,TRBV30,once,CAWRGGGGTGELFF,TGTGCCTGGAGAGGGGGAGGGGGCACCGGGGAGCTGTTTTTT
TRBJ2-1,-,TRBV3-1,few,CASWGYNEQFF,TGTGCCAGCTGGGGCTACAATGAGCAGTTCTTC
TRBJ2-3,TRBD1,TRBV7-9,few,CASSLAQDRGLTDTQYF,TGTGCCAGCAGCTTAGCGCAGGACAGGGGGCTCACAGATACGCAGTATTTT
TRBJ2-5,-,TRBV7-2,many,CASSLGADGWTQYF,TGTGCCAGCAGCTTAGGGGCGGATGGTTGGACCCAGTACTTC
TRBJ2-1,-,TRBV7-2,many,CASSAERNEQFF,TGTGCCAGCAGCGCCGAAAGAAATGAGCAGTTCTTC
TRBJ2-6,-,TRBV7-9,-,CASSLATEELTF,TGTGCCAGCAGCTTAGCTACCGAGGAGCTGACTTTC